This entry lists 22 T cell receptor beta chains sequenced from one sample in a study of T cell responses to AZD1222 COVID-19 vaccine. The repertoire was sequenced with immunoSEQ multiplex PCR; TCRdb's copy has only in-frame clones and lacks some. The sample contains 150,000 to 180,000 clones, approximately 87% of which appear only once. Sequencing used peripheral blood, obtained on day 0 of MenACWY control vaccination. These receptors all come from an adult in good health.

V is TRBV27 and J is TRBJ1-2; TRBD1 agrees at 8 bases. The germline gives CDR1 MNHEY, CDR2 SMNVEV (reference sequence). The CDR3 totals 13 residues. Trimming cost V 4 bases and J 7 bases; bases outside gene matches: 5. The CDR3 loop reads CASSSRTGFGYTF. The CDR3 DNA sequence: TGTGCCAGCAGTTCTAGGACAGGGTTTGGCTACACCTTC.

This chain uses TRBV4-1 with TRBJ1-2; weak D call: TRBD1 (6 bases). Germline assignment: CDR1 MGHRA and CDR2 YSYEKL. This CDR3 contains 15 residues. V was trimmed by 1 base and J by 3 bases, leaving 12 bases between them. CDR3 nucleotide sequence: TGCGCCAGCAGCCAAGGCCAGACAGGCCACTATGGCTACACCTTC. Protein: CASSQGQTGHYGYTF.

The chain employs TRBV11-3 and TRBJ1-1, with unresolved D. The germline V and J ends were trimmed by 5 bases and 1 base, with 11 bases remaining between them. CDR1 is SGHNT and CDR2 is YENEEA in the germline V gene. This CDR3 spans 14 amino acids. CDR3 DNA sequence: TGTGCCAGCAGCCTCAACTGGCGGAACACTGAAGCTTTCTTT. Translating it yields CASSLNWRNTEAFF.

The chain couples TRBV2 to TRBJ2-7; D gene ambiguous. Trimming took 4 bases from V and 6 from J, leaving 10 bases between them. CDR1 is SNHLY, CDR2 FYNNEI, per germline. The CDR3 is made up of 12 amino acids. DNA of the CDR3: TGTGCCAGCAGTGGGCTAGGGCTCGAGCAGTACGTC. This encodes CASSGLGLEQYV.

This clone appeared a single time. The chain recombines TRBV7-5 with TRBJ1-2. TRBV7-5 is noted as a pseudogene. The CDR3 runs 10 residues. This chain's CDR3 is CARSGDGYTF. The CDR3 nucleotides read TGTGCCAGAAGTGGGGATGGCTACACCTTC.

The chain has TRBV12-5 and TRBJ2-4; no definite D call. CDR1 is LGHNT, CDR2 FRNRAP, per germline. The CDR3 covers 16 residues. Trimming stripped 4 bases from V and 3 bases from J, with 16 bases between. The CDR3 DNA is TGTGCTAGTGGTTGGCTGACCGCTCTTGGCAAAAACATTCAGTACTTC. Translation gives CASGWLTALGKNIQYF.

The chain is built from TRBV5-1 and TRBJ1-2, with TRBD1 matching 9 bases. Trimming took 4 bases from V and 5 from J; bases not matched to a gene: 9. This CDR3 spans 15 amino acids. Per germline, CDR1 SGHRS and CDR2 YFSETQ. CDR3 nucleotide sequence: TGCGCCAGCAGCCGGGACAGGGACCTGTGGTATGGCTACACCTTC. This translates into CASSRDRDLWYGYTF.

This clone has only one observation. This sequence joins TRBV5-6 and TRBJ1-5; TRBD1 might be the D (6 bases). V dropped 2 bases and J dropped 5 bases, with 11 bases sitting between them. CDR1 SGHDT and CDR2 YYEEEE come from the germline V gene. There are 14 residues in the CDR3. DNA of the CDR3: TGTGCCAGCAGCTTCCAGGGGTTGGATCAGCCCCAGCATTTT. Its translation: CASSFQGLDQPQHF.

The DNA of the CDR3 is TGTGCCAGCAGATCAGGGACCGCCGCGACCGGCTACACCTTC. It encodes CASRSGTAATGYTF. The gene calls are TRBV2 and TRBJ1-2, with D maybe TRBD1 (5 bases). V lost 6 bases to trimming and J lost 8 bases, with 19 bases between them. This CDR3 spans 14 amino acids. CDR1 and CDR2 (germline): SNHLY, FYNNEI.

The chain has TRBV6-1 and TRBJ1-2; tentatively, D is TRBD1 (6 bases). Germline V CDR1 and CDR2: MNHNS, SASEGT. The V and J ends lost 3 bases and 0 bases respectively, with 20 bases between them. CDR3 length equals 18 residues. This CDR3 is CASSDNRALKIANYGYTF. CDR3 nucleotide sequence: TGTGCCAGCAGTGATAACAGGGCTCTAAAAATTGCTAACTATGGCTACACCTTC.

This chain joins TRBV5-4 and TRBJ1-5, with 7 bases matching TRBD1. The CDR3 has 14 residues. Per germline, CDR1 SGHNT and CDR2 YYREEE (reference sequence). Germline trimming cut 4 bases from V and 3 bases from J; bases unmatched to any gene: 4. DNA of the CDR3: TGTGCCAGCAGCGAACAGGGGCCCAATCAGCCCCAGCATTTT. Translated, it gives CASSEQGPNQPQHF.

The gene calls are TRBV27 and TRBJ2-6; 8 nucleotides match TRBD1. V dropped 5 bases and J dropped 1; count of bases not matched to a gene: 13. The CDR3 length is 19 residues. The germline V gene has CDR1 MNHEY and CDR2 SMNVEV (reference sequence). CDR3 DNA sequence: TGTGCCAGCAGTCCGATGACAGGGGTTAGTGTATCTGGGGCCAACGTCCTGACTTTC. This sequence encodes CASSPMTGVSVSGANVLTF.

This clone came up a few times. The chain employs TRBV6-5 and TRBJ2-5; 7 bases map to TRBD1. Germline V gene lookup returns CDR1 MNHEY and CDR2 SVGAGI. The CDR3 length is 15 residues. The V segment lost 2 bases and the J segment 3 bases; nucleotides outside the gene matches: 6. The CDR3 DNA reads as TGTGCCAGCAGTTACGCGGCCGGGACAGAAGAGACCCAGTACTTC. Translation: CASSYAAGTEETQYF.

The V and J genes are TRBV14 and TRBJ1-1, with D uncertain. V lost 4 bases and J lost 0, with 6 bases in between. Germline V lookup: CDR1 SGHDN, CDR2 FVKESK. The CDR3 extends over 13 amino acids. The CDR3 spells CASSLELNTEAFF. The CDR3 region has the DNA TGTGCCAGCAGCCTGGAGTTGAACACTGAAGCTTTCTTT.

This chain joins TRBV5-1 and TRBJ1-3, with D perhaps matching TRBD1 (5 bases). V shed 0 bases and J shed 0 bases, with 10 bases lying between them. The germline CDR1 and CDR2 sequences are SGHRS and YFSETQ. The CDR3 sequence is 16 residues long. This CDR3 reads CASSLAGPLSGNTIYF. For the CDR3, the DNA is TGCGCCAGCAGCTTGGCGGGACCCCTCTCTGGAAACACCATATATTTT.

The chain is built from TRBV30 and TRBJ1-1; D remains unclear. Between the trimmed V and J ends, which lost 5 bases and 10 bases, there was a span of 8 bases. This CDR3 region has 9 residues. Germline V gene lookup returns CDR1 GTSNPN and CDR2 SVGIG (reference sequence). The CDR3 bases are TGTGCCTGGGGGAGTGGAGCTTTCTTT. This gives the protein CAWGSGAFF.

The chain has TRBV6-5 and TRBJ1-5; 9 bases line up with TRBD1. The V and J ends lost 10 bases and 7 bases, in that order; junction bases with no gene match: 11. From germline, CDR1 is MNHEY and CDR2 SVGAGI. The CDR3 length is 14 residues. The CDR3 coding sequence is TGTGCCACGGGGGGGGGACAGGGAAACCAGCCCCAGCATTTT. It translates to CATGGGQGNQPQHF.

The CDR3 is CASSEVPGRNTEAFF. CDR3 sequence (DNA): TGCGCCAGCAGCGAGGTGCCGGGACGGAACACTGAAGCTTTCTTT. The chain carries TRBV5-1 and TRBJ1-1; a weak D match, TRBD1 (5 bases). With 4 bases removed from V and 1 base from J, the gap between germline ends came to 14 bases. Per the germline V gene, CDR1 is SGHRS and CDR2 is YFSETQ. The CDR3 loop spans 15 amino acids.

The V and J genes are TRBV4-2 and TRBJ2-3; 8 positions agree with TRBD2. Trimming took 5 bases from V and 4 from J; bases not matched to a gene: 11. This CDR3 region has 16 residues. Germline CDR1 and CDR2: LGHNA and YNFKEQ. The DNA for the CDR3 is TGTGCCAGCAGCTACCCGGGAGGGACTAGGGCAGATACGCAGTATTTT. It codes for CASSYPGGTRADTQYF.

CDR3 DNA sequence: TGTGCCAGCAGCTCCAGGGGGCGGGTCACTGAAGCTTTCTTT. Its translation: CASSSRGRVTEAFF. V is TRBV5-4 and J is TRBJ1-1; 8 positions agree with TRBD1. The V gene end was trimmed by 3 bases and the J gene end by 4 bases; junction bases not matched to a gene: 5. CDR3 size: 14 residues. Looked up from germline, CDR1 is SGHNT and CDR2 is YYREEE (reference sequence).

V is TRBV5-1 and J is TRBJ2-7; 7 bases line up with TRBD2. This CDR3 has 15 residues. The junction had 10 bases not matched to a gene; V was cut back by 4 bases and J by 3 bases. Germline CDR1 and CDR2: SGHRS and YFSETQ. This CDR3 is CASSEAAGVGYEQYV. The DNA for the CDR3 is TGCGCCAGCAGCGAGGCGGCGGGGGTAGGCTACGAGCAGTACGTC.

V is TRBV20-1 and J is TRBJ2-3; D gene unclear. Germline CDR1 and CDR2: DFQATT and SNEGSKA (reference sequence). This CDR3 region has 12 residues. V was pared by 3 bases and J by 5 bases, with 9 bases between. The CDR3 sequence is CSASYRRDTQYF. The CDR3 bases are TGCAGTGCTAGTTATCGGAGAGATACGCAGTATTTT.